This T cell receptor beta chain was recorded in a study of blood T cell repertoires in COVID-19. Turning to the study itself: There were acute and convalescent COVID-19 samples, and they came from the United States, Italy and Spain. The analysed material was cDNA or gDNA that came from T cells, B-cell-depleted T cells, or PBMCs.

In germline, CDR1 is SGHKS, CDR2 YYEKEE (reference sequence). The junction had 13 bases not matched to a gene; V was cut back by 4 bases and J by 5 bases. CDR3 size: 17 residues. This table comes from immunoSEQ multiplex PCR, and its TCRdb copy is limited to in-frame clones, with some not included. The sample records approximately 170,000 clones, 70% to 85% being singletons. Each recovered donor of Cohort 3 presented with two negative PCRs, clearance, or symptom resolution. This receptor was obtained from a woman aged 25-40 years who had recovered from COVID-19. V usage is TRBV5-5 and J usage is TRBJ2-7, with 12 nucleotides matching TRBD1. The sequenced sample consisted of PBMCs or T cells enriched from blood (not recorded which). This CDR3 is CASSPLRGTGGQDEQYV. The CDR3 DNA is TGTGCCAGCAGCCCCTTAAGGGGGACAGGGGGCCAGGACGAGCAGTACGTC.